The T cell receptor beta chain described here comes from a study of T cells after posttransplantation cyclophosphamide. Profiled with immunoSEQ multiplex PCR; TCRdb holds only in-frame clones, not every one. Here the sample spans about 15,000 clones, less than 90% being singletons. Controls had myeloablative marrow grafts with methotrexate and calcineurin inhibitor, sampled at 1 year. The V gene's germline CDR1 is SGHTS and CDR2 YDEGEE. This CDR3 region has 17 residues. V trimming: 1 base; J trimming: 3 bases; junction bases outside the gene matches: 6. With respect to this clone: What it binds is unknown. Because the CDR3 is missing its conserved closing phenylalanine or tryptophan, this is likely a read error.

General study findings and limits: Blood and skin or GI T cell repertoires showed limited TRB overlap. TRB clonality was highly associated with recipient CMV seropositivity and reactivation.

The clonotype comes from a male patient younger than 30 who received an allogeneic stem cell transplant from a related donor, was CMV-positive, and had no GVHD. Among the T cells, some may be from the graft donor. The V call is TRBV5-8, the J call TRBJ1-5; 11 bases match TRBD1. Here the sequenced sample was PBMCs, taken more than 350 days after allogeneic stem cell transplant with calcineurin inhibitor and methotrexate. In DNA form, the CDR3 reads TGTGCCAGCAGCTTGCCCGGACAGGGGGCCTTCAATCAGCCCCAGCATTCT. Its translation: CASSLPGQGAFNQPQHS.